This T cell receptor beta chain emerged from a study of regulatory T cells in long-lasting Graves disease. Study-level findings and limits: Owing to a sample size that was small, accuracy may have been reduced. Persistent-disease Graves' patients showed less TCR diversity than new cases. New patients shared some 890 public clonotypes, fewer than the approximately 2,500 shared by persistent patients. There were preferences for TRBV28, TRBJ1-2 and TRBJ2-5 in persistent disease.

Losses at the gene ends were 6 bases for V and 3 bases for J; bases not matched to a gene: 11. In germline, CDR1 is MNHEY, CDR2 SVGEGT. The CDR3 spans 17 residues. In regard to this clonotype: Its antigen is unidentified.

According to the study, TCR beta libraries were built with iRepertoire HTBI primers and CDR3-region Arm-PCR. TCRdb analysed the multiplex PCR reads with MiXCR anew, one entry per CDR3 protein. The table has 600,000 to 800,000 distinct CDR3 sequences, 25% to 35% seen once. Sample time point: persistent/refractory GD, antithyroid drugs over 5 years with positive TRAb. With RNA extracted from PBMCs as input, the TCR library was made. V is TRBV6-2 or TRBV6-3 and J is TRBJ2-4, with 10 bases aligning to TRBD2. Sample: peripheral blood mononuclear cells (PBMCs), taken when the disease was refractory, from a patient treated with antithyroid drugs. This clonotype originated in a female donor with Graves disease. Written as DNA, the CDR3 is TGTGCCAGCAGCTCTCCAGATAGCGGGAGGTACAAAAACATTCAGTACTTC. Translated, it gives CASSSPDSGRYKNIQYF.